Given below is one T cell receptor beta chain in context. The antigen is not known. Germline lookup yields CDR1 MDHEN and CDR2 SYDVKM. This CDR3 has 16 amino acids. V was clipped by 4 bases and J by 5 bases; unmatched bases: 8. Assay used: immunoSEQ multiplex PCR; TCRdb lists only in-frame clones, some missing. Among 140,000 or so clones listed, approximately 90% were seen once. Separation from the approximately 710-subject first cohort characterized the 120-subject validation cohort, to which the donors belonged. The data were obtained in a study of cytomegalovirus exposure and HLA in healthy donors. Across the whole study: The roughly 700 first-cohort repertoires shared a platform with the roughly 120 validation repertoires, as reported in a later analysis. General study results and limits: The study labeled 180 or so TCR beta chains cytomegalovirus-associated. The classifier reportedly diagnosed cytomegalovirus status with high specificity and sensitivity.

J is TRBJ2-3 and V is TRBV28, with TRBD2 identical over 11 bases. This sequence was found in a man aged 18 to 29 in good health and CMV-seropositive. The source material was PBMCs. Written as DNA, the CDR3 is TGTGCCAGCAGTTCTCGACTAGCGGGGTTGAAAGATACGCAGTATTTT. It is translated as CASSSRLAGLKDTQYF.